This T cell receptor beta chain was sequenced in a study of CXCR3-negative and CXCR3-positive naive CD8 T cells. Whole-study results and caveats: TRB CDR3 hydrophobicity was greater in CXCR3-positive naive cells than in CXCR3-negative naive cells.

Using triplicate sorts, approximately 300,000 cells were collected each time from every CD8+ T cell subset. With UMI labels, 5' RACE was used to prepare the TRB cDNA libraries. With the 5' RACE reads reprocessed, TCRdb shows one record per CDR3 protein and no DNA. This sample's table reports around 63,000 distinct CDR3 sequences. As to this clonotype: The antigen remains undetermined.

CDR1 KGHSH and CDR2 LQKENI come from the germline V gene. CDR3 length: 16 amino acids. This receptor was identified in a human donor in good health. Some clones in this sample may be carry-over from other donors' samples. The sample was naive CXCR3+ CD8+ T cells from blood. Subset described: CD45RO-CCR7+CD27+CD95- naive CD8+ T cells expressing CXCR3 (TNR3+). The V and J genes are TRBV18 and TRBJ2-3. CDR3 residues: CASSPPLGVETDTQYF.